This entry describes one TCR beta chain. No antigen is known for it. Per-base quality was not reported, and no clone a single base away is much larger than it. The source of the sample is a study of chemoradiotherapy in HPV16-positive cancers (dated by TCRdb to between 2021 and 2023). Looking at the study overall: Candidate HPV-specific T-cell clones and common TCR motifs were defined through functional T-cell assays on cells from two HPV16-positive patients. The study asked whether T-cell immunity to the HPV oncoproteins E6 and E7 changes during chemoradiotherapy and whether this immunity affects survival. TCR repertoires from 86 patients with HPV-related cancers were then used to track the candidate HPV-specific TCRs and motifs. Results and caveats for the whole study, not just this receptor: The functional definition of HPV-specific T cells was derived from only two HPV16-positive patients, and the survival association was reported for HPV16-positive patients. Among HPV16-positive patients, expansion of HPV-responsive T cells during chemoradiotherapy was associated with better recurrence-free survival. Expansion of candidate HPV-specific clones and E7-related TCR motifs was observed in the tumor microenvironment during treatment, whereas no such expansion was observed for non-HPV-specific T cells.

Because repertoires were sampled repeatedly during chemoradiotherapy, clonal expansion in the tumor microenvironment could be followed. Receptors were amplified or captured by the immunoSEQ multiplex PCR assay. Held by TCRdb, this immuneACCESS table contains in-frame sequences only and omits some clones. Under half of the omission traces to an unresolved V gene where checked; the cause of the rest is unknown. In this sample the table shows fewer than 25,000 clones, around 73% of which occur a single time. The biggest ten clones account for roughly 2.6% of the sample. The CDR3 goes from the cysteine to the phenylalanine over 16 residues. The retained sequence is limited to the CDR3, 48 bases, with the frame set at the first base. The germline V gene provides CDR1 MDHEN and CDR2 SYDVKM. The germline ends are 17 bases apart after V is trimmed by 2 bases and J by 7 bases.

This chain joins TRBV28 to TRBJ1-4; D gene: possibly TRBD1, on 6 matching bases. Collection took place from a patient who underwent chemoradiotherapy. This sequence originates from a human donor with HPV-associated anogenital cancer. The sequenced DNA: TGTGCCAGCAGTTTAGGATTGGGGGCAGGATTTGAAAAACTGTTTTTT. This yields the protein CASSLGLGAGFEKLFF.